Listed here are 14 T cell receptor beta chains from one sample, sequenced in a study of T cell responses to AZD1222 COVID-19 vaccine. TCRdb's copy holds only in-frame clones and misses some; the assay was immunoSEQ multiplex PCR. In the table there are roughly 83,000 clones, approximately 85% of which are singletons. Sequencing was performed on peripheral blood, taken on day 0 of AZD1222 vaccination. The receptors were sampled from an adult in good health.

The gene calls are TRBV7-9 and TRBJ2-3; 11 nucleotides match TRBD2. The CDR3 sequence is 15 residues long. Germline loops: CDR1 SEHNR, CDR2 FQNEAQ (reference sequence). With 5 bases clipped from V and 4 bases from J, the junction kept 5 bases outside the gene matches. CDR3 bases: TGTGCCAGCAGCCTAGGGACTAGCGGACCAGATACGCAGTATTTT. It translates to CASSLGTSGPDTQYF.

Here the CDR3 DNA reads TGTGCCAGCAGCCAAGAGGTTTTTGATGCTAGCGGGGTCTACGAGCAGTACTTC. Translating gives CASSQEVFDASGVYEQYF. The rearrangement uses TRBV4-2 and TRBJ2-7; 9 positions agree with TRBD2. The CDR3 has 18 amino acids. The germline gives CDR1 LGHNA, CDR2 YNFKEQ. With 0 bases clipped from V and 3 bases from J, the junction kept 12 bases outside the gene matches.

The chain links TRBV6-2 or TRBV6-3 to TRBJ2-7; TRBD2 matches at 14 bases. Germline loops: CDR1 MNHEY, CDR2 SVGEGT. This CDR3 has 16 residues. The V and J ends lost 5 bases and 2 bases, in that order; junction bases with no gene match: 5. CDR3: CASSTWTSGRTYEQYF. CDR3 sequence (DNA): TGTGCCAGCAGTACCTGGACTAGCGGGAGGACCTACGAGCAGTACTTC.

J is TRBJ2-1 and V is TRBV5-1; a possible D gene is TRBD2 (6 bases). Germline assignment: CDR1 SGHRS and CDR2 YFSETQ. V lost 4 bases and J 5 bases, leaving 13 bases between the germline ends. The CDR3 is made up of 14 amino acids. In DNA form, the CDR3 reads TGCGCCAGCAGCCCCCCTTGGGGGGACAATGAGCAGTTCTTC. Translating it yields CASSPPWGDNEQFF.

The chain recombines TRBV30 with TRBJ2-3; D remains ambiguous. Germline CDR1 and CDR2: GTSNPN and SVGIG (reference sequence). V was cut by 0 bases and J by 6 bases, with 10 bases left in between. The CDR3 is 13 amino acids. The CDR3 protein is CAWSVVWSDTQYF. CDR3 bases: TGTGCCTGGAGTGTAGTATGGTCGGATACGCAGTATTTT.

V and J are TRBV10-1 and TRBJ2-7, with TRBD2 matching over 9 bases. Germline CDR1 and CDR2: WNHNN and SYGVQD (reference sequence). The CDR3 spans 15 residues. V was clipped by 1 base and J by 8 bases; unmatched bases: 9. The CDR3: CASSEFRLAAGKQYF. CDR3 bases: TGCGCCAGCAGTGAGTTCCGACTAGCGGCTGGCAAGCAGTACTTC.

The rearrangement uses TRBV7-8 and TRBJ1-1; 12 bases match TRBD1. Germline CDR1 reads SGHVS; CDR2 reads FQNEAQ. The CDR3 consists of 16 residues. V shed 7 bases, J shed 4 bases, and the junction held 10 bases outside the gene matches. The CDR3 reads CASTPGTGGHSTEAFF. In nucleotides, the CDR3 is TGTGCCAGCACTCCCGGGACAGGGGGCCATAGCACTGAAGCTTTCTTT.

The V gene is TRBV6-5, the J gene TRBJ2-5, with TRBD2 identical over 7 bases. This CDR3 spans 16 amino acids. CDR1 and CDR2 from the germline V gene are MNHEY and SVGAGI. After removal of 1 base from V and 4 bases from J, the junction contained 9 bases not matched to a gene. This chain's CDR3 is CASSYYMWEGGETQYF. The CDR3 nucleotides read TGTGCCAGCAGTTACTACATGTGGGAGGGCGGAGAGACCCAGTACTTC.

CDR3: CASSLAGASGLYGYTF. In DNA, the CDR3 is TGTGCCAGCAGCTTGGCCGGGGCGAGCGGGTTATATGGCTACACCTTC. This chain joins TRBV5-4 and TRBJ1-2, with D possibly TRBD1 on 5 matching bases. V lost 0 bases to trimming and J lost 5 bases, with 17 bases between them. CDR3 size: 16 residues. In germline, CDR1 is SGHNT, CDR2 YYREEE (reference sequence).

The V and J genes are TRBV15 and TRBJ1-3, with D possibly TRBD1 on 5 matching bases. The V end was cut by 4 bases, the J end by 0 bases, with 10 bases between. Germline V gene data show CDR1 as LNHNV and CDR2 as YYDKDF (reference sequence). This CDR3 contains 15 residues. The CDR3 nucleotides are TGTGCCACCAGCACAGGGATCTCCTCTGGAAACACCATATATTTT. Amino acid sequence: CATSTGISSGNTIYF.

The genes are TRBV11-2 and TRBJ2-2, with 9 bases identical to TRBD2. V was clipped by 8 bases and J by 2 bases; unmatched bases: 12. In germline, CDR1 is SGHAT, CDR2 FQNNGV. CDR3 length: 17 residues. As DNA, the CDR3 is TGTGCCAGCCGAGGGAGAGCGGGGGGCGATAACACCGGGGAGCTGTTTTTT. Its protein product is CASRGRAGGDNTGELFF. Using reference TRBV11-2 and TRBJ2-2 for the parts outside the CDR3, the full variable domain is EAGVAQSPRYKIIEKRQSVAFWCNPISGHATLYWYQQILGQGPKLLIQFQNNGVVDDSQLPKDRFSAERLKGVDSTLKIQPAKLEDSAVYLCASRGRAGGDNTGELFFGEGSRLTVL.

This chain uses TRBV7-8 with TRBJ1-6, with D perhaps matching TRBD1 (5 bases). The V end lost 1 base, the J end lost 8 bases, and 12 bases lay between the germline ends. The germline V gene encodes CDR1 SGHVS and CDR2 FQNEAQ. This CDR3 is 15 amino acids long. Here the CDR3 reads CASSLGGGYYSPLHF. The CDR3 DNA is TGTGCCAGCAGCTTAGGGGGCGGTTATTATTCACCCCTCCACTTT.

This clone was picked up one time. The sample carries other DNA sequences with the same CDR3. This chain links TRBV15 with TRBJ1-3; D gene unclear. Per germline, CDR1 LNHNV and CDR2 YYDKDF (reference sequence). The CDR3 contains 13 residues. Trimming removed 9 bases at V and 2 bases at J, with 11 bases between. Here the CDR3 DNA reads TGTGCCACTAGCGGCAGCACTGGAAACACCATATATTTT. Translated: CATSGSTGNTIYF.

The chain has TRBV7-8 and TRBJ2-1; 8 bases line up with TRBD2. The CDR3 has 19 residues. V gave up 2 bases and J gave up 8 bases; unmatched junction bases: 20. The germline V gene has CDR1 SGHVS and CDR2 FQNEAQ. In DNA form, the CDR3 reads TGTGCCAGCAGCTTAAATGTGGGGGAACTTAGCGGGGACGGGTATGAGCAGTTCTTC. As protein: CASSLNVGELSGDGYEQFF.